The 13 T cell receptor beta chains listed next were all sequenced from one sample in a study of blood T cell repertoires in COVID-19. Libraries were prepared by immunoSEQ multiplex PCR; TCRdb keeps only in-frame clonotypes and omits some of them. The profile covers some 220,000 clones, with about 82% appearing a single time and just under 6.5% taken by the ten largest. The sequencing sample was made of peripheral blood. The receptors were gathered from a woman aged 60-75 years with active or convalescent COVID-19.

This sequence joins TRBV15 and TRBJ1-1, with TRBD1 identical over 8 bases. The CDR3 runs to 15 residues. V trimming: 4 bases; J trimming: 4 bases; junction bases outside the gene matches: 8. Germline V CDR1 and CDR2: LNHNV, YYDKDF (reference sequence). The CDR3 sequence: CATSKNRGIGTEAFF. The CDR3 DNA sequence: TGTGCCACCAGCAAGAACAGGGGGATCGGCACTGAAGCTTTCTTT.

CDR3 loop: CASSLDGTGFNQPQHF. CDR3 sequence (DNA): TGTGCCAGCAGCTTGGACGGGACAGGATTCAATCAGCCCCAGCATTTT. The V and J genes are TRBV5-4 and TRBJ1-5; 8 bases are shared with TRBD1. The J segment lost 3 bases and the V segment lost 0 bases, leaving 5 bases of the junction unmatched. The CDR3 is made up of 16 amino acids. Germline CDR1 is SGHNT and CDR2 is YYREEE (reference sequence).

This clone has just one count. The V gene is TRBV7-9, the J gene TRBJ1-1; D is possibly TRBD1 (6 bases). There are 15 residues in the CDR3. V was trimmed by 6 bases and J by 0 bases, leaving 14 bases between them. The V gene's germline CDR1 is SEHNR and CDR2 FQNEAQ (reference sequence). The CDR3 here is CASRQGSHLNTEAFF. CDR3 in DNA: TGTGCCAGCAGACAGGGATCCCATTTGAACACTGAAGCTTTCTTT.

This sequence joins TRBV11-1 and TRBJ2-3, with unresolved D. The CDR3 covers 14 residues. Trimming shortened V by 1 base and J by 0 bases, and 5 bases separated the two germline ends. Germline CDR1 is SGHAT and CDR2 is FQDESV (reference sequence). The CDR3 region has the DNA TGTGCCAGCAGCTTAGGGCGGAGCACAGATACGCAGTATTTT. Translated: CASSLGRSTDTQYF.

V gene TRBV7-9 combines with J gene TRBJ2-2; no firm D call. CDR1 and CDR2 (germline): SEHNR, FQNEAQ (reference sequence). Trimming removed 2 bases at V and 3 bases at J, with 10 bases between. The CDR3 length is 15 residues. The CDR3 coding sequence is TGTGCCAGCAGCTTACTACGGTTGGACACCGGGGAGCTGTTTTTT. Translation gives CASSLLRLDTGELFF.

This chain links TRBV18 with TRBJ2-1; 8 nucleotides agree with TRBD2. Germline trimming cut 3 bases from V and 5 bases from J; bases unmatched to any gene: 6. The CDR3 runs to 15 residues. CDR1 is KGHSH, CDR2 LQKENI, per germline. This CDR3 is CASSPELAGDNEQFF. DNA of the CDR3: TGTGCCAGCTCACCGGAGCTAGCGGGCGACAATGAGCAGTTCTTC. Variable domain in full (rest from reference TRBV18 and TRBJ2-1): NAGVMQNPRHLVRRRGQEARLRCSPMKGHSHVYWYRQLPEEGLKFMVYLQKENIIDESGMPKERFSAEFPKEGPSILRIQQVVRGDSAAYFCASSPELAGDNEQFFGPGTRLTVL.

The chain recombines TRBV28 with TRBJ1-2; D is perhaps TRBD1 (6 bases). Germline V gene lookup returns CDR1 MDHEN and CDR2 SYDVKM. Trimming took 1 base from V and 5 from J, leaving 14 bases between them. The length of the CDR3 is 15 residues. CDR3 region: CASSLFVDSLYGYTF. The CDR3 DNA reads as TGTGCCAGCAGTTTATTTGTGGACAGTCTATATGGCTACACCTTC.

This chain uses TRBV5-6 with TRBJ1-2; TRBD1 is a possible D gene (5 bases). The V and J ends lost 0 bases and 8 bases respectively, with 11 bases between them. This CDR3 is built from 13 residues. Looked up from germline, CDR1 is SGHDT and CDR2 is YYEEEE. The CDR3 loop is CASSLVGARGYTF. The CDR3 nucleotides are TGTGCCAGCAGCTTGGTTGGGGCCCGGGGCTACACCTTC.

The chain is built from TRBV7-9 and TRBJ2-3, with 7 bases identical to TRBD1. Trimming took 1 base from V and 3 from J; bases not matched to a gene: 4. Germline V CDR1 and CDR2: SEHNR, FQNEAQ (reference sequence). CDR3 length equals 15 residues. This CDR3 is CASSLVGTATDTQYF. CDR3 nucleotides: TGTGCCAGCAGCTTAGTGGGGACAGCTACAGATACGCAGTATTTT.

The CDR3 here is CASSASTGLYEQYV. The CDR3 nucleotides are TGTGCCAGCAGCGCATCGACAGGGCTCTACGAGCAGTACGTC. The rearrangement uses TRBV3-1 (or the pseudogene TRBV3-2) and TRBJ2-7, with TRBD1 identical over 7 bases. The CDR3 runs to 14 residues. Germline values: CDR1 LGHDT, CDR2 YNNKEL (reference sequence). The V segment lost 5 bases and the J segment 3 bases; nucleotides outside the gene matches: 7.

The chain combines TRBV5-5 with TRBJ1-3; 7 bases are a match to TRBD1. The CDR3 extends over 14 amino acids. Germline values: CDR1 SGHKS, CDR2 YYEKEE (reference sequence). V shed 6 bases, J shed 1 base, and the junction held 4 bases outside the gene matches. CDR3: CASTGTASGNTIYF. The CDR3 region has the DNA TGTGCCAGCACCGGGACAGCGTCTGGAAACACCATATATTTT.

The rearrangement joins TRBV29-1 to TRBJ1-2, with 7 positions matching TRBD1. V was clipped by 5 bases and J by 2 bases; unmatched bases: 8. From germline, CDR1 is SQVTM and CDR2 ANQGSEA. CDR3 length: 14 amino acids. The CDR3 here is CSVMGQNTNYGYTF. CDR3 bases: TGCAGCGTTATGGGACAGAACACCAACTATGGCTACACCTTC.

CDR3 protein: CASSYIRGQYEQYF. CDR3 sequence (DNA): TGTGCCAGCAGTTACATCAGGGGGCAGTACGAGCAGTACTTC. The gene calls are TRBV28 and TRBJ2-7, with 8 bases aligning to TRBD1. The length of the CDR3 is 14 residues. The V gene end was trimmed by 4 bases and the J gene end by 4 bases; junction bases not matched to a gene: 6. Germline loops: CDR1 MDHEN, CDR2 SYDVKM. The whole variable domain, remainder taken from reference TRBV28 and TRBJ2-7, is DVKVTQSSRYLVKRTGEKVFLECVQDMDHENMFWYRQDPGLGLRLIYFSYDVKMKEKGDIPEGYSVSREKKERFSLILESASTNQTSMYLCASSYIRGQYEQYFGPGTRLTVT.